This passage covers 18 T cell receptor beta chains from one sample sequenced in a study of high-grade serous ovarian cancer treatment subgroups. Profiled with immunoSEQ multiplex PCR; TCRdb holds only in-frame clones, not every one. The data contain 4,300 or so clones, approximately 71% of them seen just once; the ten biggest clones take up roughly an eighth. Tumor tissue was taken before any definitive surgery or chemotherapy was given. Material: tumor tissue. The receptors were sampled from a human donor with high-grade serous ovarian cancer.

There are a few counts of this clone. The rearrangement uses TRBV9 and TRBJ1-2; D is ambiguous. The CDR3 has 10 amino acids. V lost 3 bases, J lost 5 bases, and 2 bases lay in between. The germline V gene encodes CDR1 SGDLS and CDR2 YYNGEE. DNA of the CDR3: TGTGCCAGCAGCGGGTATGGCTACACCTTC. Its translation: CASSGYGYTF.

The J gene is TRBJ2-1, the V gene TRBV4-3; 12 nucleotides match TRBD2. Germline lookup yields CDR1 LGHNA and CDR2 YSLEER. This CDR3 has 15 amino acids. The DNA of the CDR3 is TGCGCAGAGGGGAGGGGGCTAGCGGGGGGGATTGAGCAGTTCTTC. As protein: CAEGRGLAGGIEQFF.

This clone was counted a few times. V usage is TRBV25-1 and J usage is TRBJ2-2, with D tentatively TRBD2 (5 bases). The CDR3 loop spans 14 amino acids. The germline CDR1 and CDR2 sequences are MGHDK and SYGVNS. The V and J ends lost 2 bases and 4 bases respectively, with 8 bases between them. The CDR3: CASSEGSSTGELFF. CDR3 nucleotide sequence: TGTGCCAGCAGTGAAGGGAGTAGCACCGGGGAGCTGTTTTTT.

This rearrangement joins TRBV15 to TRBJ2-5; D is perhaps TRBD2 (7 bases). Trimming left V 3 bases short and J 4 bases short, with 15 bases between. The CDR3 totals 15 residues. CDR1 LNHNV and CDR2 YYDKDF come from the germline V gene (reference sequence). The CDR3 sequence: CATSRTGGAGETQYF. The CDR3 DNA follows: TGTGCCACCAGCAGGACGGGGGGCGCGGGAGAGACCCAGTACTTC.

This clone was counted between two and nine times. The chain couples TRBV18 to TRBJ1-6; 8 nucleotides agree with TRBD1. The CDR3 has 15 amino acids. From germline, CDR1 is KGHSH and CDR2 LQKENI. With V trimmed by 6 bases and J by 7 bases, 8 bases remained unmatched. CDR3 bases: TGTGCCAGCTCTCGCACGGGACAGGAGAATTCACCCCTCCACTTT. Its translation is CASSRTGQENSPLHF.

CDR3 sequence (DNA): TGTGCCAGCAGCCCCACAGGGTCCACTGAAGCTTTCTTT. This encodes CASSPTGSTEAFF. The chain is built from TRBV11-3 and TRBJ1-1, with a possible D match to TRBD1 (6 bases). The CDR3 loop spans 13 amino acids. Germline CDR1 and CDR2: SGHNT and YENEEA. The V end was cut by 5 bases, the J end by 4 bases, with 11 bases between.

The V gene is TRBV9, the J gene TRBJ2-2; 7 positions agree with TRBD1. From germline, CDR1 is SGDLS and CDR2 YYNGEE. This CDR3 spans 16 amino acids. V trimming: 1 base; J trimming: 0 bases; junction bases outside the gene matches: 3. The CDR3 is CASSVSGTANTGELFF. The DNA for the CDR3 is TGTGCCAGCAGCGTATCCGGGACAGCGAACACCGGGGAGCTGTTTTTT.

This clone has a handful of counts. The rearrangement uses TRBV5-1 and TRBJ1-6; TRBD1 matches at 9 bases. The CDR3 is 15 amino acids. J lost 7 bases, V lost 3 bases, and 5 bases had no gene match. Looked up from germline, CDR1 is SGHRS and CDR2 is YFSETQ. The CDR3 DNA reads TGCGCCAGCAGCTCGGAGGGGACAGGGAATTCACCCCTCCACTTT. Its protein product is CASSSEGTGNSPLHF.

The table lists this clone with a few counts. The CDR3 DNA reads TGTGCCAGCAGCCTTGCTGGGACAGGGGACACTGAAGCTTTCTTT. Protein sequence: CASSLAGTGDTEAFF. V usage is TRBV9 and J usage is TRBJ1-1; TRBD1 aligns across 10 bases. CDR3 length: 15 residues. Trimming removed 4 bases from V and 3 bases from J; junction bases left unmatched: 6. The germline gives CDR1 SGDLS, CDR2 YYNGEE.

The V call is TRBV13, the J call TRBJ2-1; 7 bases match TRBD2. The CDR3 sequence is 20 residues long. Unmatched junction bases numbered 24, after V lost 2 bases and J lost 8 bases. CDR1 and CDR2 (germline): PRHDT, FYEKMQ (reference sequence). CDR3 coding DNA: TGTGCCAGCAGCTTAAGTCAGCCCCTTGGCGGGGCGGGAGTGGTAGATGAGCAGTTCTTC. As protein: CASSLSQPLGGAGVVDEQFF.

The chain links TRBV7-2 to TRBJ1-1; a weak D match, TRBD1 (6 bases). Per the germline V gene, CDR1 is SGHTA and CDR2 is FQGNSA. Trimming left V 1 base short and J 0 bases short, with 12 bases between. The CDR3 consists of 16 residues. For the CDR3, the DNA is TGTGCCAGCAGCTTAGAATCCGGACAGATGAACACTGAAGCTTTCTTT. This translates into CASSLESGQMNTEAFF.

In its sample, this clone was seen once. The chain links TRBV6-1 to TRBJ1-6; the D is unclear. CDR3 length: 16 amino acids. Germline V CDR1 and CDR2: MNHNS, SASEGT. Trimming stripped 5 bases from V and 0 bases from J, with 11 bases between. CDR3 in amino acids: CASSQGWVSYNSPLHF. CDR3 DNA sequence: TGTGCCAGCAGTCAAGGTTGGGTCTCCTATAATTCACCCCTCCACTTT.

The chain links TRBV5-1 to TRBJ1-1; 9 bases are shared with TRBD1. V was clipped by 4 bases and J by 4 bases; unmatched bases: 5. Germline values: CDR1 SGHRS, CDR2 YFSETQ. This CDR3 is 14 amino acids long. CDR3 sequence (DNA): TGCGCCAGCAGCCAGGACAGGGGTACCACTGAAGCTTTCTTT. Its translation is CASSQDRGTTEAFF.

The CDR3 DNA reads as TGTGCCATCAGTGGGACTAGCGGGGGGGCCGCCTACGAGCAGTACTTC. It is translated as CAISGTSGGAAYEQYF. The V and J genes are TRBV10-3 and TRBJ2-7; 15 bases map to TRBD2. This CDR3 spans 16 amino acids. The germline CDR1 and CDR2 sequences are ENHRY and SYGVKD. V dropped 4 bases and J dropped 2; count of bases not matched to a gene: 3.

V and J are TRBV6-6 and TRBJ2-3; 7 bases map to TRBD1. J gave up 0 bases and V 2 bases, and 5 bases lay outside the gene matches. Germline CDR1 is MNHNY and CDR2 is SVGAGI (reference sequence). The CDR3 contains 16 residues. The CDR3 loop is CASSYIRQGSTDTQYF. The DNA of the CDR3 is TGTGCCAGCAGTTACATCCGACAGGGAAGCACAGATACGCAGTATTTT.

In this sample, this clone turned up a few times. CDR3 nucleotide sequence: TGTGCCATCGGGACAGTCGAGAGTGGAAACACCATATATTTT. This codes for CAIGTVESGNTIYF. V and J are TRBV6-5 and TRBJ1-3, with 7 bases aligning to TRBD1. The V gene's germline CDR1 is MNHEY and CDR2 SVGAGI. Losses at the gene ends were 10 bases for V and 3 bases for J; bases not matched to a gene: 9. The CDR3 is 14 amino acids.

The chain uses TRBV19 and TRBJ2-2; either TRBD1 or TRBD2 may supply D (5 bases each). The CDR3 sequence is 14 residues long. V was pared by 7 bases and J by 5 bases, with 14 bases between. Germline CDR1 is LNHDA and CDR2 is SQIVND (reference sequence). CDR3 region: CASNVGTDTGELFF. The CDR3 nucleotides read TGTGCCAGTAACGTGGGGACGGATACCGGGGAGCTGTTTTTT.

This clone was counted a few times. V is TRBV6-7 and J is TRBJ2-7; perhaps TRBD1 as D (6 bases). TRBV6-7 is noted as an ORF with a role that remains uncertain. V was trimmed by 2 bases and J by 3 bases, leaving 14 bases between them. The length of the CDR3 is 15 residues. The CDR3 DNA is TGTGCCAGCAGTTACGTCGGACAGCCCTACTACGAGCAGTACTTC. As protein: CASSYVGQPYYEQYF.